The 28 T cell receptor beta chains presented below share a single source sample, sequenced in a study of T cell responses to AZD1222 COVID-19 vaccine. Produced via immunoSEQ multiplex PCR; TCRdb's table is partial and in-frame only. Here the sample spans 150,000 to 200,000 clones, 85% to 95% being singletons. Here the sequenced sample was peripheral blood, taken on day 0 of AZD1222 vaccination. The receptors originated from an adult in good health.

The rearrangement links TRBV7-2 to TRBJ2-5, with TRBD2 matching 12 bases. The CDR3 spans 15 residues. Per the germline V gene, CDR1 is SGHTA and CDR2 is FQGNSA. The junction had 1 base not matched to a gene; V was cut back by 4 bases and J by 1 base. This CDR3 is CASSSSGGVQETQYF. The CDR3 coding sequence is TGTGCCAGCAGCTCTAGCGGGGGGGTCCAAGAGACCCAGTACTTC.

This sequence joins TRBV19 and TRBJ1-2, with D uncertain. The germline CDR1 and CDR2 sequences are LNHDA and SQIVND (reference sequence). The CDR3 has 13 amino acids. Trimming took 10 bases from V and 4 from J, leaving 16 bases between them. The CDR3 loop reads CATTPRNLYGYTF. The CDR3 coding sequence is TGTGCCACCACCCCGAGAAACCTCTATGGCTACACCTTC.

The rearrangement joins TRBV7-2 to TRBJ1-1; no firm D call. The germline V gene encodes CDR1 SGHTA and CDR2 FQGNSA. The CDR3 contains 15 residues. V lost 5 bases and J 6 bases, leaving 19 bases between the germline ends. CDR3 in amino acids: CASSPTPRGSSEAFF. The CDR3 nucleotides are TGTGCCAGCAGCCCCACCCCTCGGGGATCCTCTGAAGCTTTCTTT.

The chain joins TRBV2 to TRBJ1-4, with 8 bases matching TRBD1. Trimming took 7 bases from V and 8 from J; bases not matched to a gene: 9. This CDR3 comprises 14 residues. Germline CDR1 reads SNHLY; CDR2 reads FYNNEI. The DNA of the CDR3 is TGTGCCAGCATACCGGACAGGGCTGGAGAAAAACTGTTTTTT. As protein: CASIPDRAGEKLFF.

V gene TRBV5-1 combines with J gene TRBJ1-2; TRBD1 matches 8 bases. Trimming removed 4 bases from V and 7 bases from J; junction bases left unmatched: 6. The V gene's germline CDR1 is SGHRS and CDR2 YFSETQ. This CDR3 has 13 amino acids. This CDR3 reads CASSQDRVSGYTF. CDR3 bases: TGCGCCAGCAGCCAGGACAGGGTATCTGGCTACACCTTC.

The chain joins TRBV4-2 to TRBJ2-5; 10 nucleotides align to TRBD2. Unmatched junction bases numbered 5, after V lost 4 bases and J lost 0 bases. Germline-derived CDR1 and CDR2 are LGHNA and YNFKEQ. The CDR3 extends over 16 amino acids. The chain's CDR3 is CASSRPGLAYQETQYF. DNA for the CDR3: TGTGCCAGCAGCCGACCGGGACTAGCGTACCAAGAGACCCAGTACTTC.

The rearrangement joins TRBV12-3 or TRBV12-4 to TRBJ1-5, with unresolved D. CDR3 size: 13 residues. V was clipped by 5 bases and J by 3 bases, with 8 bases between them. The CDR3 sequence: CASSPRNNQPQHF. CDR3 sequence (DNA): TGTGCCAGCAGTCCGAGGAACAATCAGCCCCAGCATTTT.

This clone was observed a single time. V is TRBV19 and J is TRBJ2-7, with 7 positions matching TRBD1. Trimming removed 2 bases from V and 2 bases from J; junction bases left unmatched: 3. CDR3 length: 14 residues. Germline CDR1 reads LNHDA; CDR2 reads SQIVND (reference sequence). The CDR3: CASSINRGPYEQYF. The CDR3 DNA reads as TGTGCCAGTAGTATAAACAGGGGCCCCTACGAGCAGTACTTC.

The chain couples TRBV12-3 or TRBV12-4 to TRBJ2-7; D call uncertain. The CDR3 has 13 residues. V was cut by 3 bases and J by 6 bases, with 12 bases left in between. The CDR3 region has the DNA TGTGCCAGCAGTTTTGGTCAGGTCGGCGAGCAGTACTTC. Protein product: CASSFGQVGEQYF.

The gene calls are TRBV11-2 and TRBJ2-7; 9 bases are shared with TRBD2. Per the germline V gene, CDR1 is SGHAT and CDR2 is FQNNGV. CDR3 size: 15 residues. With 4 bases clipped from V and 1 base from J, the junction kept 5 bases outside the gene matches. CDR3 in DNA: TGTGCCAGCAGCTCCGGACTAGCGAAATCCTACGAGCAGTACTTC. Translating gives CASSSGLAKSYEQYF.

V usage is TRBV6-1 and J usage is TRBJ1-6; D is possibly TRBD1 (6 bases). Deletions cut 3 bases from V and 10 bases from J, with 10 bases between. CDR1 MNHNS and CDR2 SASEGT come from the germline V gene. The CDR3 runs to 13 residues. The CDR3 DNA is TGTGCCAGCAGTGATACAGGGAGCTCACCCCTCCACTTT. Its translation is CASSDTGSSPLHF.

The chain employs TRBV28 and TRBJ2-5; D is unresolved. Germline lookup yields CDR1 MDHEN and CDR2 SYDVKM. The CDR3 is 15 residues long. The V end lost 5 bases, the J end lost 2 bases, and 15 bases lay between the germline ends. CDR3 sequence (DNA): TGTGCCAGCAGTCCCCCTAATCGGGTTCAAGAGACCCAGTACTTC. Protein product: CASSPPNRVQETQYF.

The J gene is TRBJ2-7, the V gene TRBV4-1; D is uncertain. CDR1 and CDR2 from the germline V gene are MGHRA and YSYEKL. The CDR3 consists of 13 residues. V gave up 3 bases and J gave up 7 bases, with 13 bases separating them. CDR3: CASSQERLSEQYF. The CDR3 nucleotides read TGCGCCAGCAGCCAGGAACGCTTGAGTGAGCAGTACTTC.

The chain carries TRBV11-1 and TRBJ2-2, with D possibly being TRBD1 or TRBD2 (5 bases each). Trimming removed 3 bases at V and 1 base at J, with 12 bases between. The length of the CDR3 is 16 residues. Germline CDR1 reads SGHAT; CDR2 reads FQDESV (reference sequence). The CDR3: CASSLSGQGNTGELFF. As DNA, the CDR3 is TGTGCCAGCAGCTTGTCGGGGCAGGGGAACACCGGGGAGCTGTTTTTT.

A single count supports this clone. The J gene is TRBJ1-5, the V gene TRBV7-2, with D hard to call. Trimming removed 1 base at V and 0 bases at J, with 10 bases between. CDR3 length equals 16 residues. CDR1 and CDR2 (germline): SGHTA, FQGNSA. CDR3 amino acids: CASSLGLAGSNQPQHF. The CDR3 coding sequence is TGTGCCAGCAGCTTAGGATTGGCGGGTAGCAATCAGCCCCAGCATTTT.

The chain is built from TRBV12-3 or TRBV12-4 and TRBJ2-7, with D perhaps TRBD1 (5 bases). CDR3 length equals 13 residues. Deletions cut 1 base from V and 4 bases from J, with 8 bases between. The CDR3: CASSLGRGYEQYF. The CDR3 DNA follows: TGTGCCAGCAGTTTAGGTAGGGGATACGAGCAGTACTTC.

The chain employs TRBV6-5 and TRBJ1-2, with D tentatively TRBD1 (5 bases). Per the germline V gene, CDR1 is MNHEY and CDR2 is SVGAGI. V shed 5 bases and J shed 3 bases, with 10 bases lying between them. CDR3 length equals 13 residues. CDR3 in DNA: TGTGCCAGCAGTACCCCAGGGTACTATGGCTACACCTTC. This translates into CASSTPGYYGYTF.

The V and J genes are TRBV7-2 and TRBJ2-1; 11 bases fit TRBD2. The CDR3 runs 17 residues. V lost 1 base to trimming and J lost 9 bases; unmatched junction nucleotides: 11. Per germline, CDR1 SGHTA and CDR2 FQGNSA. The CDR3 loop is CASSLELLAGARGEQFF. CDR3 nucleotide sequence: TGTGCCAGCAGCTTAGAACTACTAGCGGGAGCTAGGGGTGAGCAGTTCTTC.

The chain uses TRBV19 and TRBJ1-2; maybe TRBD1 (5 bases). The germline CDR1 and CDR2 sequences are LNHDA and SQIVND (reference sequence). The CDR3 loop spans 13 amino acids. V was pared by 10 bases and J by 3 bases, with 15 bases between. In DNA, the CDR3 is TGTGCCATCCGGAGGGGTCTTGACTATGGCTACACCTTC. Encoded protein: CAIRRGLDYGYTF.

The V call is TRBV30, the J call TRBJ1-3; no clear D. The V gene lost 2 bases and the J gene lost 2 bases, with 7 bases spanning the gap. The CDR3 is made up of 13 amino acids. The V gene's germline CDR1 is GTSNPN and CDR2 SVGIG (reference sequence). This CDR3 is CAWSKVAGNTIYF. CDR3 nucleotide sequence: TGTGCCTGGAGTAAAGTGGCTGGAAACACCATATATTTT.

The chain employs TRBV6-4 and TRBJ2-1; D is perhaps TRBD1 (6 bases). This CDR3 contains 15 residues. Germline V lookup: CDR1 MRHNA, CDR2 SNTAGT. V lost 4 bases and J 6 bases, leaving 16 bases between the germline ends. This CDR3 reads CASSVEAGVFNEQFF. DNA of the CDR3: TGTGCCAGCAGTGTGGAGGCAGGGGTGTTCAATGAGCAGTTCTTC.

V is TRBV7-2 and J is TRBJ2-2, with 8 bases identical to TRBD2. Germline V CDR1 and CDR2: SGHTA, FQGNSA. CDR3 length: 14 residues. Germline trimming cut 3 bases from V and 7 bases from J; bases unmatched to any gene: 4. The DNA for the CDR3 is TGTGCCAGCAGCTTTGGTAGCGGGAACGGGGAGCTGTTTTTT. Protein product: CASSFGSGNGELFF. Complete variable domain (other parts from reference TRBV7-2 and TRBJ2-2): GAGVSQSPSNKVTEKGKDVELRCDPISGHTALYWYRQSLGQGLEFLIYFQGNSAPDKSGLPSDRFSAERTGGSVSTLTIQRTQQEDSAVYLCASSFGSGNGELFFGEGSRLTVL.

This clone was recorded only once. V usage is TRBV29-1 and J usage is TRBJ2-2; TRBD2 matches at 8 bases. Trimming at V came to 2 bases and at J to 5 bases, leaving 7 bases not matched to a gene. The CDR3 consists of 15 residues. The germline CDR1 and CDR2 sequences are SQVTM and ANQGSEA. Written as DNA, the CDR3 is TGCAGCGTTGAACTCGGGGGGGCACGGACCGGGGAGCTGTTTTTT. Translated, it gives CSVELGGARTGELFF.

This clone showed up just a few times. The rearrangement links TRBV5-4 to TRBJ1-5, with D tentatively TRBD1 (5 bases). CDR1 SGHNT and CDR2 YYREEE come from the germline V gene (reference sequence). With 2 bases removed from V and 0 bases from J, the gap between germline ends came to 9 bases. The CDR3 sequence is 15 residues long. In nucleotides, the CDR3 is TGTGCCAGCAGCTTTGGGGGGAATAGCAATCAGCCCCAGCATTTT. Translation: CASSFGGNSNQPQHF.

The chain combines TRBV6-5 with TRBJ2-2; tentatively, D is TRBD2 (5 bases). CDR3 length: 12 residues. Germline V gene data show CDR1 as MNHEY and CDR2 as SVGAGI. V lost 6 bases and J 6 bases, leaving 8 bases between the germline ends. Here the CDR3 reads CASRYGAGELFF. The CDR3 coding sequence is TGTGCCAGCAGATACGGGGCCGGGGAGCTGTTTTTT.

The V gene is TRBV5-8, the J gene TRBJ1-1; TRBD1 agrees at 7 bases. The CDR3 length is 15 residues. J gave up 5 bases and V 5 bases, and 12 bases lay outside the gene matches. Germline CDR1 SGHTS, CDR2 YDEGEE. The CDR3 loop is CASRMIQGPGTEAFF. The CDR3 nucleotides read TGTGCCAGCAGAATGATACAGGGGCCTGGAACTGAAGCTTTCTTT.

The chain combines TRBV6-2 or TRBV6-3 with TRBJ1-5; no firm D call. The ends were cut back, 6 bases at V and 3 bases at J, with 12 bases in the middle. This CDR3 is built from 14 residues. Germline assignment: CDR1 MNHEY and CDR2 SVGEGT. CDR3 bases: TGTGCCAGCAGCCCCGGACGGTTCAATCAGCCCCAGCATTTT. Amino acid sequence: CASSPGRFNQPQHF.

The chain carries TRBV28 and TRBJ1-2; tentatively, D is TRBD1 (6 bases). V was cut by 5 bases and J by 6 bases, with 28 bases left in between. Per germline, CDR1 MDHEN and CDR2 SYDVKM. The CDR3 runs to 18 residues. CDR3 sequence reads: CASSDLNPYGQGTHGYTF. As DNA, the CDR3 is TGTGCCAGCAGTGACTTAAATCCGTACGGTCAGGGGACCCATGGCTACACCTTC.